This entry describes one TCR beta chain. Its antigen remains unidentified. The sample is drawn from a study of response to subunit inactivated influenza vaccine. Study-wide results and limits: Authors suggested that a seasonal influenza vaccination recruits few new T cells each time.

J lost 7 bases, V lost 5 bases, and 9 bases had no gene match. The germline V gene has CDR1 MNHEY and CDR2 SVGEGT. The CDR3 runs to 15 residues. TCRdb reanalysed the RT-PCR reads using MiXCR and keeps one entry per CDR3 protein. The sample lists 150,000 to 200,000 distinct CDR3 sequences, roughly a tenth occurring once. This sequence joins TRBV6-2 or TRBV6-3 and TRBJ2-1; 9 bases fit TRBD2. The material sequenced was non-naive T cells sorted from PBMCs, taken roughly 46 days after vaccination. This TCR derives from a man over 45 who received an inactivated influenza vaccine. Written as DNA, the CDR3 is TGTGCCAGCAGTCACGGGGCGGGAGGGCTGAATGAGCAGTTCTTC. Translated, it gives CASSHGAGGLNEQFF.